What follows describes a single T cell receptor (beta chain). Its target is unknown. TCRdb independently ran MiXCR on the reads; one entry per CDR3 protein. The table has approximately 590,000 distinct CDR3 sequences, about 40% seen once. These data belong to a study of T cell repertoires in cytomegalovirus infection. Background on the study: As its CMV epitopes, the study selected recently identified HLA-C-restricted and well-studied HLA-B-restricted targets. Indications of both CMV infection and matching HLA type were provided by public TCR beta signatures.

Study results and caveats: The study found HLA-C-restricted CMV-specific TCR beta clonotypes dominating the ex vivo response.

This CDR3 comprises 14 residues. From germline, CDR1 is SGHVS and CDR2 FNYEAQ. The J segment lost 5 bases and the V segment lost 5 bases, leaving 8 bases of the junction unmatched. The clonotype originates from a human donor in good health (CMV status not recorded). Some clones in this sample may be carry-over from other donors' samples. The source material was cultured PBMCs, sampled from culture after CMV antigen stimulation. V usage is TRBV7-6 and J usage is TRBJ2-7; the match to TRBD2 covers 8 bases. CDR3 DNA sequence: TGTGCCAGCAGCCAGGGACTAGTTGTCGACGAGCAGTACTTC. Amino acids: CASSQGLVVDEQYF.